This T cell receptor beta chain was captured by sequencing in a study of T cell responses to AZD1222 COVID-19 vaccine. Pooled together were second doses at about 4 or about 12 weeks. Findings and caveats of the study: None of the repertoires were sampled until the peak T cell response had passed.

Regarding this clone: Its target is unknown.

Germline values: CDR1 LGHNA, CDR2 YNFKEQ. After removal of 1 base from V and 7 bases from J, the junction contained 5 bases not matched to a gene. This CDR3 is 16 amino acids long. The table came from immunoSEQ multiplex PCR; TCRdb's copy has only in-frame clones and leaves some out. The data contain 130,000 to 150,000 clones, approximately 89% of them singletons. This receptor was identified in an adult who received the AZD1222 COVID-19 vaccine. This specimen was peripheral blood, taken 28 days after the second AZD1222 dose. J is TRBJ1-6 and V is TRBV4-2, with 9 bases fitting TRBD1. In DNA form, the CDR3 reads TGTGCCAGCAGCCAAGCGGCGGGACAGGGAAATTCACCCCTCCACTTT. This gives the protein CASSQAAGQGNSPLHF.